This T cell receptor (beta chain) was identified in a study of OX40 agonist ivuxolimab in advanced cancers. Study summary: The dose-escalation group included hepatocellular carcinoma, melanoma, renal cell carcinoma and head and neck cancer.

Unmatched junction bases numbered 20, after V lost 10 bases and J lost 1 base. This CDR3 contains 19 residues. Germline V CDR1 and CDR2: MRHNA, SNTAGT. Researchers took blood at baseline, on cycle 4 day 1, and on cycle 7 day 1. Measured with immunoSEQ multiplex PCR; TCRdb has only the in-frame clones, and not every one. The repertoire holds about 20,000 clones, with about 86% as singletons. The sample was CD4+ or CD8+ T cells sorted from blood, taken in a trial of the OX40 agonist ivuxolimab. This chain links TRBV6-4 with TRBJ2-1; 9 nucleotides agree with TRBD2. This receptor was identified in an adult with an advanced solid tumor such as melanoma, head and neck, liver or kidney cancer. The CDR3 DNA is TGTGCCATCAGGGGGGCTAGCGGGACTATCCGAAGGTCCTACAATGAGCAGTTCTTC. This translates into CAIRGASGTIRRSYNEQFF.